A single sample is the source of the 20 T cell receptor beta chains below, sequenced in a study of T cell repertoires in cytomegalovirus infection. TCRdb re-derived calls from the reads in MiXCR, one entry per CDR3 protein. The sample has some 320,000 distinct CDR3 sequences, 9.5% seen once; the top ten hold about 4.5%. The sample was PBMCs. All receptors derive from a human donor in good health (CMV status not recorded). Some clones in this sample may be carry-over from other donors' samples.

The sample holds a few counts of this clonotype. The V gene is TRBV9, the J gene TRBJ2-7; 11 bases are a match to TRBD1. V lost 3 bases and J lost 0; bases outside the gene matches: 5. The CDR3 has 16 amino acids. The germline V gene has CDR1 SGDLS and CDR2 YYNGEE. The CDR3 sequence is CASSARDRGTSYEQYF. In DNA, the CDR3 is TGTGCCAGCAGCGCCCGGGACAGGGGGACCTCCTACGAGCAGTACTTC.

This clonotype was found a few times. The gene calls are TRBV6-5 and TRBJ2-7, with 7 bases fitting TRBD2. Trimming took 2 bases from V and 0 from J; bases not matched to a gene: 4. Germline values: CDR1 MNHEY, CDR2 SVGAGI. CDR3 length: 15 amino acids. This chain's CDR3 is CASSYGAGPSYEQYF. DNA for the CDR3: TGTGCCAGCAGTTACGGAGCGGGGCCCTCCTACGAGCAGTACTTC.

This clonotype was seen many times. V usage is TRBV12-3 or TRBV12-4 and J usage is TRBJ2-5, with TRBD1 as a possible D gene (5 bases). The V end lost 6 bases, the J end lost 3 bases, and 8 bases lay between the germline ends. CDR3 size: 12 residues. CDR3 DNA: TGTGCCAGCAGCTTCAGGGAAGAGACCCAGTACTTC. It codes for CASSFREETQYF.

The rearrangement uses TRBV7-6 and TRBJ1-5; D perhaps matches TRBD1 (5 bases). The V gene's germline CDR1 is SGHVS and CDR2 FNYEAQ. V was pared by 5 bases and J by 0 bases, with 17 bases between. This CDR3 is built from 17 residues. In DNA, the CDR3 is TGTGCCAGCAGCCCGCAGCAGGGTTTCGCTAGCAATCAGCCCCAGCATTTT. It translates to CASSPQQGFASNQPQHF.

There are a few counts of this clonotype. The chain links TRBV28 to TRBJ2-7; 7 bases match TRBD1. CDR1 and CDR2 (germline): MDHEN, SYDVKM. This CDR3 is built from 16 residues. V was clipped by 6 bases and J by 3 bases; unmatched bases: 14. This CDR3 is CASSQPKRAGGYEQYF. In DNA form, the CDR3 reads TGTGCCAGCAGCCAACCCAAAAGGGCAGGGGGCTACGAGCAGTACTTC.

This clonotype has more than one count but fewer than ten. The chain combines TRBV6-1 with TRBJ1-5; D is possibly TRBD1 (5 bases). Between the trimmed V and J ends, which lost 5 bases and 7 bases, there was a span of 18 bases. This CDR3 has 15 residues. CDR1 and CDR2 from the germline V gene are MNHNS and SASEGT. CDR3 in amino acids: CASSYSTRGSQPQHF. CDR3 bases: TGTGCCAGCAGTTACTCAACGAGGGGTAGCCAGCCCCAGCATTTT.

This clonotype was detected once. The V gene is TRBV5-1, the J gene TRBJ2-1, with D possibly TRBD2 on 6 matching bases. Germline loops: CDR1 SGHRS, CDR2 YFSETQ. The CDR3 length is 15 residues. V was shortened by 4 bases and J by 6 bases, with 17 bases between the two germline ends. The CDR3 loop reads CASSALTGGANEQFF. The CDR3 DNA is TGCGCCAGCAGCGCCTTGACCGGAGGGGCCAATGAGCAGTTCTTC.

This clonotype was observed once. The gene calls are TRBV7-9 and TRBJ2-2; D remains ambiguous. This CDR3 is 14 amino acids long. V was pared by 5 bases and J by 7 bases, with 14 bases between. Germline assignment: CDR1 SEHNR and CDR2 FQNEAQ (reference sequence). CDR3 nucleotides: TGTGCCAGCAGCCACCTGGCGGTGGACGGGGAGCTGTTTTTT. This encodes CASSHLAVDGELFF.

This clonotype appeared a few times. This rearrangement joins TRBV19 to TRBJ2-1, with 10 bases lining up with TRBD2. The CDR3 length is 14 residues. CDR1 and CDR2 from the germline V gene are LNHDA and SQIVND (reference sequence). With 7 bases clipped from V and 6 bases from J, the junction kept 6 bases outside the gene matches. The CDR3: CASNPSGRRNEQFF. DNA for the CDR3: TGTGCCAGTAACCCTAGCGGGAGACGCAATGAGCAGTTCTTC.

Many counts were recorded for this clonotype. The CDR3 DNA reads as TGTGCCAGCAGTTTATGGGGCAATCAGCCCCAGCATTTT. This encodes CASSLWGNQPQHF. V usage is TRBV28 and J usage is TRBJ1-5; no firm D call. Germline V gives CDR1 MDHEN, CDR2 SYDVKM. CDR3 length equals 13 residues. Trimming cost V 0 bases and J 2 bases, with 2 bases left between them. Looking up the rest from reference TRBV28 and TRBJ1-5 gives the full variable domain: DVKVTQSSRYLVKRTGEKVFLECVQDMDHENMFWYRQDPGLGLRLIYFSYDVKMKEKGDIPEGYSVSREKKERFSLILESASTNQTSMYLCASSLWGNQPQHFGDGTRLSIL.

Ten or more counts support this clonotype. The chain recombines TRBV7-2 with TRBJ1-1; tentatively, D is TRBD1 (5 bases). Germline V gives CDR1 SGHTA, CDR2 FQGNSA. The CDR3 totals 15 residues. Trimming shortened V by 3 bases and J by 0 bases, and 11 bases separated the two germline ends. The CDR3 is CASSLGRGMNTEAFF. CDR3 in DNA: TGTGCCAGCAGCTTGGGGAGGGGAATGAACACTGAAGCTTTCTTT.

Many counts were recorded for this clonotype. This rearrangement joins TRBV15 to TRBJ2-5; 8 bases align to TRBD2. The V and J ends lost 3 bases and 5 bases, in that order; junction bases with no gene match: 5. Germline V lookup: CDR1 LNHNV, CDR2 YYDKDF (reference sequence). CDR3 length: 14 amino acids. CDR3 coding DNA: TGTGCCACCAGCAGGAGCGGGGGCGGGGAGACCCAGTACTTC. Encoded protein: CATSRSGGGETQYF.

This clonotype was detected ten times or more. The chain joins TRBV12-3 or TRBV12-4 to TRBJ2-7, with no clear D. Deletions cut 5 bases from V and 2 bases from J, with 1 base between. The CDR3 sequence is 10 residues long. CDR3 in amino acids: CASSTYEQYF. As DNA, the CDR3 is TGTGCCAGCAGTACCTACGAGCAGTACTTC.

The chain employs TRBV20-1 and TRBJ2-7; TRBD1 agrees at 8 bases. Germline values: CDR1 DFQATT, CDR2 SNEGSKA (reference sequence). The CDR3 is 13 residues long. With V trimmed by 5 bases and J by 3 bases, 6 bases remained unmatched. This chain's CDR3 is CSAAGTGFYEQYF. In nucleotides, the CDR3 is TGCAGTGCTGCCGGGACAGGTTTCTACGAGCAGTACTTC.

In this sample, this clonotype turned up a few times. The genes are TRBV10-3 and TRBJ2-2; a weak D match, TRBD1 (5 bases). CDR3 length: 15 residues. Germline V CDR1 and CDR2: ENHRY, SYGVKD. V was shortened by 6 bases and J by 0 bases, with 11 bases between the two germline ends. CDR3 in amino acids: CAISDGQTNTGELFF. CDR3 bases: TGTGCCATCAGCGACGGACAAACGAACACCGGGGAGCTGTTTTTT.

This clonotype was seen at least ten times. This chain joins TRBV7-9 and TRBJ2-7, with no clear D. This CDR3 is 13 amino acids long. Trimming stripped 0 bases from V and 3 bases from J, with 6 bases between. The germline CDR1 and CDR2 sequences are SEHNR and FQNEAQ (reference sequence). The CDR3 spells CASSLAGIYEQYF. The CDR3 nucleotides read TGTGCCAGCAGCTTAGCGGGCATCTACGAGCAGTACTTC.

The sample holds a few counts of this clonotype. The chain recombines TRBV28 with TRBJ1-4; D remains unclear. V dropped 6 bases and J dropped 4 bases, with 9 bases sitting between them. The germline CDR1 and CDR2 sequences are MDHEN and SYDVKM. The CDR3 extends over 13 amino acids. DNA of the CDR3: TGTGCCAGCAGCTCGGACCATAATGAAAAACTGTTTTTT. It yields the protein CASSSDHNEKLFF.

This clonotype has a single count. This may stem from a read error, because a much larger clone lies one nucleotide away. The CDR3 does not end in the conserved phenylalanine or tryptophan, so this is likely a read error. J is TRBJ1-2 and V is TRBV27; D is unresolved. The CDR3 totals 13 residues. The V end was cut by 4 bases, the J end by 3 bases, with 9 bases between. Germline CDR1 MNHEY, CDR2 SMNVEV (reference sequence). In nucleotides, the CDR3 is TGTGCCAGCAGTTCACGATTTGACTATGGCTACACCTCC. Translating it yields CASSSRFDYGYTS.

To note about this clonotype: This CDR3 fails to terminate in the conserved phenylalanine or tryptophan, so it likely reflects a read error. This chain links TRBV4-1 with TRBJ1-1, with D hard to call. V lost 4 bases, J lost 0 bases, and 12 bases lay in between. The CDR3 extends over 15 amino acids. Germline V gene lookup returns CDR1 MGHRA and CDR2 YSYEKL. CDR3 nucleotides: TGCGCCAGCAGCCGGGAACAAAGCATGAACACTGAAGCTTTCTTG. The encoded protein is CASSREQSMNTEAFL.

This clonotype has a handful of counts. V and J are TRBV7-2 and TRBJ2-5; D perhaps matches TRBD2 (5 bases). From germline, CDR1 is SGHTA and CDR2 FQGNSA. The CDR3 is made up of 13 amino acids. V lost 4 bases and J lost 5, with 11 bases in between. The CDR3 reads CASSSDLTETQYF. DNA for the CDR3: TGTGCCAGCAGCTCGGACTTAACGGAGACCCAGTACTTC.